This T cell receptor (beta chain) was documented in a study of response to subunit inactivated influenza vaccine. General study results and limits: The authors offered the suggestion that each seasonal influenza vaccination recruits few new T cells.

This clonotype was counted between two and nine times. Its antigen is undetermined. TCRdb redid the calling of the RT-PCR reads with MiXCR, one entry per CDR3 protein. The repertoire holds about 520,000 distinct CDR3 sequences, with 25% as singletons. The CDR3 is 13 residues long. Trimming took 4 bases from V and 4 from J, leaving 10 bases between them. CDR1 and CDR2 (germline): SGHRS, YFSETQ. The receptor's source is a man aged 45-65 years who received an inactivated influenza vaccine. The material sequenced was CD4+ T cells sorted from PBMCs, taken roughly 5 days after vaccination. The V and J genes are TRBV5-1 and TRBJ2-3; TRBD1 is a possible D gene (5 bases). CDR3 in amino acids: CASSGASSDTQYF. The CDR3 bases are TGCGCCAGCAGCGGGGCGTCATCAGATACGCAGTATTTT.